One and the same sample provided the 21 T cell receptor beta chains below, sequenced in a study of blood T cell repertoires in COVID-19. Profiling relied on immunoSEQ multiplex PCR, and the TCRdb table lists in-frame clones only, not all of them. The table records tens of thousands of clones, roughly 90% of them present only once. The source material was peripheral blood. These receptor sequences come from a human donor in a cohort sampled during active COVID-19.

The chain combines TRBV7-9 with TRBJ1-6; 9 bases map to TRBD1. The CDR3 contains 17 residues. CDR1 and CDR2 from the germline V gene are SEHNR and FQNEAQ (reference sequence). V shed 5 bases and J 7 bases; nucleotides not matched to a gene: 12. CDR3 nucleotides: TGTGCCAGCAGCGCGGGACAGGGTTTTGCGGAAAATTCACCCCTCCACTTT. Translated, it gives CASSAGQGFAENSPLHF.

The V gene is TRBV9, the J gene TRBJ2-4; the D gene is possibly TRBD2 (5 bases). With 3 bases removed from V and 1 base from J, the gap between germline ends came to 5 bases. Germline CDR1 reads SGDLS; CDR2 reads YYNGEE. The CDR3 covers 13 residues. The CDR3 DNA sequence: TGTGCCAGCAGCGCGGGGGCCAAAAACATTCAGTACTTC. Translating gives CASSAGAKNIQYF.

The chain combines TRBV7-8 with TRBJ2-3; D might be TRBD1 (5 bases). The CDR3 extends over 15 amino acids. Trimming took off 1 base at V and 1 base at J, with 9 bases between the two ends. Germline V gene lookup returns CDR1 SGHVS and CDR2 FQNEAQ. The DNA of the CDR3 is TGTGCCAGCAGCTTAGGGCCCAGGGGCACAGATACGCAGTATTTT. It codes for CASSLGPRGTDTQYF.

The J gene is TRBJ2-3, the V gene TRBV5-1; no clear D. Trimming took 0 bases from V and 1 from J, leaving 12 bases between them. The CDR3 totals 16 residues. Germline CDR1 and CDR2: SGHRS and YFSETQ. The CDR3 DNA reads TGCGCCAGCAGCTTGGTGGGCACGGTTGGCACAGATACGCAGTATTTT. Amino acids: CASSLVGTVGTDTQYF.

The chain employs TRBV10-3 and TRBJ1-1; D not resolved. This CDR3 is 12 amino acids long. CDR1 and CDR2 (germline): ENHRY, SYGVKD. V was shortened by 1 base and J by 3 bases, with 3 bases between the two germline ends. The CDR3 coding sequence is TGTGCCATCAGTGAGTTCGACACTGAAGCTTTCTTT. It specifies CAISEFDTEAFF.

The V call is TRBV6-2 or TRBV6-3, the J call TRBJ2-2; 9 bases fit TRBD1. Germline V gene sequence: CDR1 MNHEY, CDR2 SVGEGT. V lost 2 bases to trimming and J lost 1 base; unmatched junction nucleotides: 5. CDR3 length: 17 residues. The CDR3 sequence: CASSYGGTGLNTGELFF. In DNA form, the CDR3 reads TGTGCCAGCAGTTACGGCGGGACAGGGTTGAACACCGGGGAGCTGTTTTTT.

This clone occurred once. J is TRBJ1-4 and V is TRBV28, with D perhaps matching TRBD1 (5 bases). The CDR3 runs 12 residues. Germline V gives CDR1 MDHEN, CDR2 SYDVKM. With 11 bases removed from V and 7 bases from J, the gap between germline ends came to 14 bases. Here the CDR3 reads CASLGVAEKLFF. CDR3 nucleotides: TGTGCCTCCTTAGGGGTGGCTGAAAAACTGTTTTTT. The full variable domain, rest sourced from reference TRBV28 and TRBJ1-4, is DVKVTQSSRYLVKRTGEKVFLECVQDMDHENMFWYRQDPGLGLRLIYFSYDVKMKEKGDIPEGYSVSREKKERFSLILESASTNQTSMYLCASLGVAEKLFFGSGTQLSVL.

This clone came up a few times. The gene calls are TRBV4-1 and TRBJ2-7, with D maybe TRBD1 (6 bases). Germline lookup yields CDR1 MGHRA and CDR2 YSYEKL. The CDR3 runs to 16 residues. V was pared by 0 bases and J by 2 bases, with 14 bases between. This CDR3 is CASSQEQGFRTYEQYF. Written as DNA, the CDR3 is TGCGCCAGCAGCCAAGAGCAGGGGTTTAGAACCTACGAGCAGTACTTC.

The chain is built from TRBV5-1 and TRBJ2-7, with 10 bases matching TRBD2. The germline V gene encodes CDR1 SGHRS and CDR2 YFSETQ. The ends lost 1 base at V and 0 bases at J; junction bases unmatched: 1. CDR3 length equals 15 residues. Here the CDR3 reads CASSLTSGDSYEQYF. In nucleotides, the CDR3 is TGCGCCAGCAGCTTGACTAGCGGGGACTCCTACGAGCAGTACTTC.

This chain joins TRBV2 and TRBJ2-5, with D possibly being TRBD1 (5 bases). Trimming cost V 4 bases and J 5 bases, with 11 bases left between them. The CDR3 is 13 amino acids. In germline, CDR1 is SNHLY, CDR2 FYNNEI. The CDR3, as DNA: TGTGCCAGCAGTGTTGAGACAGCGGAGACCCAGTACTTC. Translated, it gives CASSVETAETQYF. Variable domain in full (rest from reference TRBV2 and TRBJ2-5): EPEVTQTPSHQVTQMGQEVILRCVPISNHLYFYWYRQILGQKVEFLVSFYNNEISEKSEIFDDQFSVERPDGSNFTLKIRSTKLEDSAMYFCASSVETAETQYFGPGTRLLVL.

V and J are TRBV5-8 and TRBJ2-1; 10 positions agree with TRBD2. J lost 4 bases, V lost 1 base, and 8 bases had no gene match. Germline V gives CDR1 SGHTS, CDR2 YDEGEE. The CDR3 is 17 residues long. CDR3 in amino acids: CASSLTLLAGFYNEQFF. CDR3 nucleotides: TGTGCCAGCAGCTTGACCTTACTAGCGGGATTTTACAATGAGCAGTTCTTC.

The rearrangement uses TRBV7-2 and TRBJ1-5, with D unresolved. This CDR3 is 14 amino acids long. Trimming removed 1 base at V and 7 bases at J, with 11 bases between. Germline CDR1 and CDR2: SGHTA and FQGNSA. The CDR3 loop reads CASSLGGGRQPQHF. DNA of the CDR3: TGTGCCAGCAGCTTAGGGGGAGGGAGGCAGCCCCAGCATTTT.

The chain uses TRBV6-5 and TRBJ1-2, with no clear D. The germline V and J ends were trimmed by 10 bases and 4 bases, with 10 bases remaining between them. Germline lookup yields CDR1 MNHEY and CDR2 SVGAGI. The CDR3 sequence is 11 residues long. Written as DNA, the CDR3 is TGTGCCACATCCGGTAGCTATGGCTACACCTTC. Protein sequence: CATSGSYGYTF.

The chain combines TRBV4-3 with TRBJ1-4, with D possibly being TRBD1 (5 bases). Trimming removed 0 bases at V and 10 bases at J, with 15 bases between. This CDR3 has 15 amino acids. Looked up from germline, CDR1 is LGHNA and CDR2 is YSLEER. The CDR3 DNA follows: TGCGCCAGCAGCCAAGAGACAGTTTTAAACGGAAAACTGTTTTTT. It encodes CASSQETVLNGKLFF.

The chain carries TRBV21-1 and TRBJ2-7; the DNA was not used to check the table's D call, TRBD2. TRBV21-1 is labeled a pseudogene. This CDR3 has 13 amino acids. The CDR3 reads CASSSVRTYEQYF. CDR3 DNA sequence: TGTGCCAGCAGCTCCGTGCGGACCTACGAGCAGTACTTC.

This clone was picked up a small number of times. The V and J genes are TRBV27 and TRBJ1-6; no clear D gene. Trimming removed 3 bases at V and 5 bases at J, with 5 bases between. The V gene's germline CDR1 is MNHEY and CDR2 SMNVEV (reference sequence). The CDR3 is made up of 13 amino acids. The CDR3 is CASSFGDNSPLHF. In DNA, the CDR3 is TGTGCCAGCAGTTTCGGGGATAATTCACCCCTCCACTTT.

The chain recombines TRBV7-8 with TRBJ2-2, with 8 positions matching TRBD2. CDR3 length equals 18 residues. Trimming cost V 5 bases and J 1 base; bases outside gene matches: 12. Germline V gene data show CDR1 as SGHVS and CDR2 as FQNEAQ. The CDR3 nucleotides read TGTGCCAGCAGCCCCGGGCTAGCGGGTTGGTTGAACACCGGGGAGCTGTTTTTT. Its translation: CASSPGLAGWLNTGELFF.

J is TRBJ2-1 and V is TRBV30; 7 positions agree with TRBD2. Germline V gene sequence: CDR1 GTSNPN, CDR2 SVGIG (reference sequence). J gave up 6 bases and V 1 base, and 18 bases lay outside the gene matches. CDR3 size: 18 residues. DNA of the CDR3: TGTGCCTGGAGTGGGCCCCTGCCCCCAGCGGGATGGGCCAATGAGCAGTTCTTC. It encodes CAWSGPLPPAGWANEQFF.

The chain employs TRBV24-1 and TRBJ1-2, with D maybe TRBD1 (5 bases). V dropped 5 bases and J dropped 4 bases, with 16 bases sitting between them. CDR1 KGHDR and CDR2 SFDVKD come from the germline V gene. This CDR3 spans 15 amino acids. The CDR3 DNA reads TGTGCCACCAGTGTTGGGGCAGGAGGGAGCTATGGCTACACCTTC. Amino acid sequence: CATSVGAGGSYGYTF.

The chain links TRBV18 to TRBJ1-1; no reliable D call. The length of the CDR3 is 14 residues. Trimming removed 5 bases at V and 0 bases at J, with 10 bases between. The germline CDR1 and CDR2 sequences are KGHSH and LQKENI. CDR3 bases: TGTGCCAGCTCATTGAACACCCTGAACACTGAAGCTTTCTTT. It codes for CASSLNTLNTEAFF.

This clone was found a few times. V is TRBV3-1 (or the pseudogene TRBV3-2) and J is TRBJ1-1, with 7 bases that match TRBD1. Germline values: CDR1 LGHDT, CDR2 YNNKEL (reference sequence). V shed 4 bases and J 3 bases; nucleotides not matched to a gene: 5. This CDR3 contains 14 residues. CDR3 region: CASSPYTGDTEAFF. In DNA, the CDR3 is TGTGCCAGCAGCCCGTACACAGGGGACACTGAAGCTTTCTTT.